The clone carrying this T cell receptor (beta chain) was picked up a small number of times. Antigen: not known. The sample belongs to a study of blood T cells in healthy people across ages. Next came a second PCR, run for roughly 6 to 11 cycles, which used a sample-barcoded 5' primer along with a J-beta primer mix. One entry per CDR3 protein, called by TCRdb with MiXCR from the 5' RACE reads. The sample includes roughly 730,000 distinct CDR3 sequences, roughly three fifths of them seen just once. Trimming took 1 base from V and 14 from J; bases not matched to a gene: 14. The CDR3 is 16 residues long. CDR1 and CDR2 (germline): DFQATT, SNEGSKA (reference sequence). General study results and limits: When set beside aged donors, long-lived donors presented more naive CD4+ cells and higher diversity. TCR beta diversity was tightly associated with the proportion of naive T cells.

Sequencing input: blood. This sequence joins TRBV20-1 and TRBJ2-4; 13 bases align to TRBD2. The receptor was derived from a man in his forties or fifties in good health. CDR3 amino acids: CSARGTSGSPLIGEYF. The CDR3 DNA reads TGCAGTGCTAGAGGGACTAGCGGGAGCCCCCTGATCGGGGAGTACTTC.